Shown below are 30 T cell receptor beta chains from a single sample sequenced in a study of blood T cell repertoires in COVID-19. Assay: immunoSEQ multiplex PCR; the TCRdb copy retains only in-frame clones and omits some. The sample has about 180,000 clones, roughly 87% seen once; the top ten hold roughly 1.2%. Sequenced sample: PBMCs or T cells enriched from blood (not recorded which). The receptor source for this set is a human donor with acute COVID-19. The donor label of this sample is uncertain.

V gene TRBV2 combines with J gene TRBJ2-7; 10 bases are shared with TRBD2. The germline V gene has CDR1 SNHLY and CDR2 FYNNEI. V was pared by 1 base and J by 2 bases, with 5 bases of the junction left unmatched. The CDR3 length is 16 residues. The CDR3 region has the DNA TGTGCCAGCAGTGAAGGTTTCGGACTAGCGGCCTACGAGCAGTACTTC. Protein: CASSEGFGLAAYEQYF.

This clone was counted once. V is TRBV5-1 and J is TRBJ1-1, with D maybe TRBD1 (6 bases). CDR3 length: 14 amino acids. Between the trimmed V and J ends, which lost 4 bases and 10 bases, there was a span of 20 bases. Germline CDR1 is SGHRS and CDR2 is YFSETQ. CDR3 sequence reads: CASSLRGATDGAFF. CDR3 coding DNA: TGCGCCAGCAGCCTGCGGGGGGCCACCGATGGAGCTTTCTTT.

The rearrangement joins TRBV11-2 to TRBJ2-1, with TRBD1 matching over 7 bases. CDR1 and CDR2 from the germline V gene are SGHAT and FQNNGV. This CDR3 is 15 amino acids long. J gave up 6 bases and V 3 bases, and 8 bases lay outside the gene matches. The CDR3 nucleotides are TGTGCCAGCAGCTTTAGGGGGCGCGGGTCCAATGAGCAGTTCTTC. This translates into CASSFRGRGSNEQFF. Full variable domain (remainder filled in from reference TRBV11-2 and TRBJ2-1): EAGVAQSPRYKIIEKRQSVAFWCNPISGHATLYWYQQILGQGPKLLIQFQNNGVVDDSQLPKDRFSAERLKGVDSTLKIQPAKLEDSAVYLCASSFRGRGSNEQFFGPGTRLTVL.

This chain joins TRBV5-1 and TRBJ2-7; no clear D gene. The CDR3 has 14 amino acids. V shed 0 bases and J shed 1 base, with 8 bases lying between them. Germline assignment: CDR1 SGHRS and CDR2 YFSETQ. In DNA, the CDR3 is TGCGCCAGCAGCTTGGGGAGCGCTTCCTACGAGCAGTACTTC. Translation gives CASSLGSASYEQYF.

The chain has TRBV4-1 and TRBJ2-1; TRBD2 matches at 7 bases. Germline CDR1 reads MGHRA; CDR2 reads YSYEKL. V dropped 1 base and J dropped 0; count of bases not matched to a gene: 12. The CDR3 length is 19 residues. The CDR3 is CASSQVAGDHYSSYNEQFF. For the CDR3, the DNA is TGCGCCAGCAGCCAAGTGGCGGGGGACCACTATAGCTCCTACAATGAGCAGTTCTTC.

The V gene is TRBV2, the J gene TRBJ2-7, with 10 bases matching TRBD1. CDR1 SNHLY and CDR2 FYNNEI come from the germline V gene. CDR3 length equals 14 residues. After removal of 6 bases from V and 3 bases from J, the junction contained 5 bases not matched to a gene. The DNA for the CDR3 is TGTGCCAGCAGCCCGGGACAGGGGAGCTACGAGCAGTACTTC. Protein: CASSPGQGSYEQYF. Full variable domain (outside the CDR3, taken from reference TRBV2 and TRBJ2-7): EPEVTQTPSHQVTQMGQEVILRCVPISNHLYFYWYRQILGQKVEFLVSFYNNEISEKSEIFDDQFSVERPDGSNFTLKIRSTKLEDSAMYFCASSPGQGSYEQYFGPGTRLTVT.

V is TRBV4-2 and J is TRBJ2-1; possibly TRBD1 for D (6 bases). Looked up from germline, CDR1 is LGHNA and CDR2 is YNFKEQ. This CDR3 has 16 residues. Deletions cut 3 bases from V and 6 bases from J, with 18 bases between. The CDR3 sequence: CASSHPSQGSANEQFF. The CDR3 DNA sequence: TGTGCCAGCAGCCACCCGTCTCAGGGGTCGGCCAATGAGCAGTTCTTC.

The chain joins TRBV7-2 to TRBJ1-2; TRBD1 matches at 9 bases. Losses at the gene ends were 5 bases for V and 7 bases for J; bases not matched to a gene: 8. The CDR3 runs to 14 residues. Germline lookup yields CDR1 SGHTA and CDR2 FQGNSA. The CDR3 here is CASSLNRDRAGYTF. CDR3 coding DNA: TGTGCCAGCAGCCTAAACCGGGACAGGGCTGGCTACACCTTC. Combining the CDR3 with reference TRBV7-2 and TRBJ1-2 gives the whole variable domain GAGVSQSPSNKVTEKGKDVELRCDPISGHTALYWYRQSLGQGLEFLIYFQGNSAPDKSGLPSDRFSAERTGGSVSTLTIQRTQQEDSAVYLCASSLNRDRAGYTFGSGTRLTVV.

This clone was counted a single time. This specimen includes other DNA sequences encoding the same CDR3. The V and J genes are TRBV19 and TRBJ2-2; TRBD1 matches at 9 bases. The germline V gene encodes CDR1 LNHDA and CDR2 SQIVND (reference sequence). The CDR3 extends over 13 amino acids. V was clipped by 6 bases and J by 5 bases; unmatched bases: 1. CDR3: CASRGQGTGELFF. As DNA, the CDR3 is TGTGCCAGTAGGGGACAGGGTACCGGGGAGCTGTTTTTT. Looking up the rest from reference TRBV19 and TRBJ2-2 gives the full variable domain: DGGITQSPKYLFRKEGQNVTLSCEQNLNHDAMYWYRQDPGQGLRLIYYSQIVNDFQKGDIAEGYSVSREKKESFPLTVTSAQKNPTAFYLCASRGQGTGELFFGEGSRLTVL.

The chain uses TRBV4-1 and TRBJ2-2; the D gene is possibly TRBD2 (7 bases). Germline V CDR1 and CDR2: MGHRA, YSYEKL. This CDR3 contains 16 residues. The V end lost 1 base, the J end lost 7 bases, and 16 bases lay between the germline ends. CDR3 DNA sequence: TGCGCCAGCAGCCAAGTAATGGGGGGGGCTGTCGGGGAGCTGTTTTTT. Residues: CASSQVMGGAVGELFF.

This chain connects TRBV27 to TRBJ1-1; the D gene is possibly TRBD1 (6 bases). Germline V gene sequence: CDR1 MNHEY, CDR2 SMNVEV (reference sequence). The CDR3 contains 15 residues. V lost 0 bases, J lost 1 base, and 9 bases lay in between. The CDR3 sequence is CASSLSAGANTEAFF. The CDR3 DNA reads as TGTGCCAGCAGTTTATCGGCGGGGGCGAACACTGAAGCTTTCTTT.

This chain uses TRBV7-2 with TRBJ2-5; 8 bases match TRBD1. V trimming: 1 base; J trimming: 5 bases; junction bases outside the gene matches: 6. This CDR3 region has 15 residues. Germline V CDR1 and CDR2: SGHTA, FQGNSA. The CDR3 spells CASSLVGQGGETQYF. The CDR3 coding sequence is TGTGCCAGCAGCTTAGTTGGACAGGGCGGGGAGACCCAGTACTTC.

The rearrangement joins TRBV27 to TRBJ2-5; D is undetermined. Between the trimmed V and J ends, which lost 4 bases and 0 bases, there was a span of 6 bases. Germline loops: CDR1 MNHEY, CDR2 SMNVEV (reference sequence). This CDR3 comprises 13 residues. The CDR3, as DNA: TGTGCCAGCAGTTGGCGGTACCAAGAGACCCAGTACTTC. This codes for CASSWRYQETQYF.

The chain carries TRBV5-6 and TRBJ2-3; 7 positions match TRBD1. CDR1 and CDR2 from the germline V gene are SGHDT and YYEEEE. CDR3 length equals 13 residues. The trim removed 3 bases at V and 7 bases at J, leaving 5 bases unmatched. CDR3 nucleotide sequence: TGTGCCAGCAGCTCAGGGGACAGAAATACGCAGTATTTT. As protein: CASSSGDRNTQYF.

This clone was seen a handful of times. This CDR3 is CASSQDWASWGYTF. CDR3 DNA sequence: TGTGCCAGCAGCCAAGATTGGGCCAGTTGGGGCTACACCTTC. This chain connects TRBV3-1 (or the pseudogene TRBV3-2) to TRBJ1-2; D gene ambiguous. Germline V lookup: CDR1 LGHDT, CDR2 YNNKEL (reference sequence). The CDR3 has 14 amino acids. V gave up 0 bases and J gave up 8 bases, with 13 bases separating them.

The chain has TRBV18 and TRBJ1-2; D unclear. The CDR3 totals 14 residues. Trimming left V 2 bases short and J 2 bases short, with 9 bases between. Germline values: CDR1 KGHSH, CDR2 LQKENI. Here the CDR3 reads CASSPGGINYGYTF. CDR3 bases: TGTGCCAGCTCACCAGGAGGGATCAACTATGGCTACACCTTC. The whole variable domain, filled in from reference TRBV18 and TRBJ1-2, reads NAGVMQNPRHLVRRRGQEARLRCSPMKGHSHVYWYRQLPEEGLKFMVYLQKENIIDESGMPKERFSAEFPKEGPSILRIQQVVRGDSAAYFCASSPGGINYGYTFGSGTRLTVV.

The rearrangement links TRBV4-1 to TRBJ2-4, with D maybe TRBD2 (7 bases). The germline V gene encodes CDR1 MGHRA and CDR2 YSYEKL. This CDR3 has 13 residues. V was shortened by 2 bases and J by 11 bases, with 13 bases between the two germline ends. CDR3 coding DNA: TGCGCCAGCAGCCAACTAGGGGGGGCGGTTCAGTACTTC. It codes for CASSQLGGAVQYF.

The chain joins TRBV4-1 to TRBJ2-1; TRBD1 matches at 10 bases. V was clipped by 4 bases and J by 6 bases; unmatched bases: 6. This CDR3 region has 15 residues. CDR1 and CDR2 (germline): MGHRA, YSYEKL. CDR3 protein: CASSPGQGTGNEQFF. CDR3 sequence (DNA): TGCGCCAGCAGCCCGGGACAGGGGACGGGCAATGAGCAGTTCTTC.

In its sample, this clone was seen a few times. The CDR3 coding sequence is TGTGCCAGCAGTTACCAGACAGGGGCTGGAAACACCATATATTTT. This sequence encodes CASSYQTGAGNTIYF. This chain links TRBV6-5 with TRBJ1-3; TRBD1 matches 8 bases. The CDR3 contains 15 residues. Germline CDR1 and CDR2: MNHEY and SVGAGI. With V trimmed by 2 bases and J by 2 bases, 2 bases remained unmatched.

The chain carries TRBV24-1 and TRBJ2-3, with a possible D match to TRBD2 (6 bases). The CDR3 contains 17 residues. V lost 3 bases and J 3 bases, leaving 18 bases between the germline ends. The germline V gene has CDR1 KGHDR and CDR2 SFDVKD. CDR3 coding DNA: TGTGCCACCAGTGATGGCGGGACCCGAGGATTTACAGATACGCAGTATTTT. It encodes CATSDGGTRGFTDTQYF.

The V and J genes are TRBV27 and TRBJ2-7; TRBD2 agrees at 9 bases. Germline V CDR1 and CDR2: MNHEY, SMNVEV (reference sequence). The CDR3 contains 13 residues. V was pared by 5 bases and J by 9 bases, with 8 bases of the junction left unmatched. CDR3: CASSTARGGGQYF. The CDR3 DNA is TGTGCCAGCAGTACAGCCCGCGGGGGGGGGCAGTACTTC.

This clone was counted a single time. The chain recombines TRBV7-2 with TRBJ2-1; 13 bases match TRBD2. J lost 9 bases, V lost 6 bases, and 5 bases had no gene match. The CDR3 extends over 14 amino acids. The germline V gene encodes CDR1 SGHTA and CDR2 FQGNSA. The CDR3 sequence: CASSRLAGGGEQFF. The CDR3 nucleotides are TGTGCCAGCAGTAGACTAGCGGGGGGCGGTGAGCAGTTCTTC. The whole variable domain, filled in from reference TRBV7-2 and TRBJ2-1, reads GAGVSQSPSNKVTEKGKDVELRCDPISGHTALYWYRQSLGQGLEFLIYFQGNSAPDKSGLPSDRFSAERTGGSVSTLTIQRTQQEDSAVYLCASSRLAGGGEQFFGPGTRLTVL.

The chain couples TRBV5-5 to TRBJ2-2; 10 bases are a match to TRBD2. This CDR3 has 16 amino acids. V shed 4 bases, J shed 3 bases, and the junction held 6 bases outside the gene matches. Germline CDR1 and CDR2: SGHKS and YYEKEE (reference sequence). In DNA, the CDR3 is TGTGCCAGCAGCCTACAGCGGGGGGGCGACACCGGGGAGCTGTTTTTT. It yields the protein CASSLQRGGDTGELFF.

The V and J genes are TRBV21-1 and TRBJ2-7; TRBD1 is the table's D call, not checked against the DNA. TRBV21-1 is reported as a pseudogene. The CDR3 sequence is 20 residues long. CDR3 DNA: TGTGCCAGCAGCAGCCCACCCCCGCGCTTTGACAGGGGGGGGTGCTACGAGCAGTACTTC. Amino acids: CASSSPPPRFDRGGCYEQYF.

This chain connects TRBV4-2 to TRBJ2-1; tentative D call: TRBD1 (5 bases). The CDR3 has 13 amino acids. V lost 3 bases and J 6 bases, leaving 9 bases between the germline ends. The germline gives CDR1 LGHNA, CDR2 YNFKEQ. The CDR3 region has the DNA TGTGCCAGCAGCCACCAAAGGGGCAATGAGCAGTTCTTC. Amino acid sequence: CASSHQRGNEQFF.

The CDR3 DNA follows: TGTGCCAGAAGCTGGAGGGTAGGCGAGCAGTACTTC. As protein: CARSWRVGEQYF. The chain employs TRBV7-5 and TRBJ2-7; TRBD2, as called in the table, went unchecked against the DNA. TRBV7-5 is a pseudogene. There are 12 residues in the CDR3.

The V and J genes are TRBV29-1 and TRBJ1-2; no definite D call. Germline V gene lookup returns CDR1 SQVTM and CDR2 ANQGSEA. The CDR3 contains 12 residues. V was shortened by 2 bases and J by 6 bases, with 10 bases between the two germline ends. The CDR3 region is CSVEKRVNGYTF. The DNA of the CDR3 is TGCAGCGTTGAAAAGAGGGTCAATGGCTACACCTTC.

The chain recombines TRBV10-2 with TRBJ2-1; TRBD2 agrees at 7 bases. V lost 7 bases to trimming and J lost 4 bases; unmatched junction nucleotides: 4. The CDR3 extends over 13 amino acids. Germline V gene data show CDR1 as WSHSY and CDR2 as SAAADI. CDR3 in DNA: TGCGCCAGCAATCTAGCGGCGTACAATGAGCAGTTCTTC. Translated: CASNLAAYNEQFF.

CDR3 nucleotide sequence: TGTGCCAGCAGTGAGACGGGGACTTTATACAATGAGCAGTTCTTC. This codes for CASSETGTLYNEQFF. This chain joins TRBV6-1 and TRBJ2-1; weak D call: TRBD2 (6 bases). CDR1 and CDR2 (germline): MNHNS, SASEGT. This CDR3 is built from 15 residues. Deletions cut 3 bases from V and 4 bases from J, with 13 bases between.

The gene calls are TRBV5-1 and TRBJ1-6; D possibly corresponds to TRBD1 (5 bases). The CDR3 loop spans 17 amino acids. Per germline, CDR1 SGHRS and CDR2 YFSETQ. V dropped 3 bases and J dropped 14 bases, with 27 bases sitting between them. DNA of the CDR3: TGCGCCAGCAGCTCCAGCTTACCCGGGACTCCCGAATGGGCCCTCCACTTT. Its protein product is CASSSSLPGTPEWALHF.